The sequence of this T cell receptor beta chain was determined in a study of beta chain features in type 1 diabetes. Study-level background: All samples yielded 85 million to 130 million examined sorted cells.

Germline loops: CDR1 MDHEN, CDR2 SYDVKM. The ends were cut back, 7 bases at V and 1 base at J, with 13 bases in the middle. This CDR3 has 14 amino acids. Expressed TCRB transcripts were sequenced after all isolated RNA was converted to cDNA. Sequenced by immunoSEQ multiplex PCR; TCRdb stores in-frame clones only, minus some. The table lists 35,000 to 45,000 clones, about 64% of them singletons. The chain combines TRBV28 with TRBJ1-1, with D possibly being TRBD1 (5 bases). What was sequenced was Tregs from blood. The receptor was derived from a woman in her 30s in good health. The CDR3 bases are TGTGCCAGCAAGACCCCAGGGCCGAACACTGAAGCTTTCTTT. This codes for CASKTPGPNTEAFF.